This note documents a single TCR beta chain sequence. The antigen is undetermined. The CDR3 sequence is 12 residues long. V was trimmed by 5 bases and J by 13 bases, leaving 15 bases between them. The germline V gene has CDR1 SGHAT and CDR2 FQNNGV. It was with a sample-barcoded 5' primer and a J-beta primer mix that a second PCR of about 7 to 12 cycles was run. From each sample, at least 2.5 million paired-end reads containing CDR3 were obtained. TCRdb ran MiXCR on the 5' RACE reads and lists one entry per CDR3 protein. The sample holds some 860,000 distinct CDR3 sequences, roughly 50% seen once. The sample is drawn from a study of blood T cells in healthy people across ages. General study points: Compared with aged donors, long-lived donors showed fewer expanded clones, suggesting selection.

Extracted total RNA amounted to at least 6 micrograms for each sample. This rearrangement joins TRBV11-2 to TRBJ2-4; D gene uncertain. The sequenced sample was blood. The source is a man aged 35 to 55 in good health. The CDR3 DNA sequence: TGTGCCAGCAGCCCACCAAAGGTTGAGCAGTACTTC. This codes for CASSPPKVEQYF.